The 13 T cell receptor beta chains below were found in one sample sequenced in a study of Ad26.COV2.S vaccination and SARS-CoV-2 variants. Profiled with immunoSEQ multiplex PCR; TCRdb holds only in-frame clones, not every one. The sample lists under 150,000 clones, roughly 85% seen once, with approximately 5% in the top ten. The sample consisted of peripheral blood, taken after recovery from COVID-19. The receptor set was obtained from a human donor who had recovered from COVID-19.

DNA for the CDR3: TGTGCCAGCAGCCCCCAGGGGGTCTACGAGCAGTACTTC. It encodes CASSPQGVYEQYF. This chain links TRBV28 with TRBJ2-7; 7 bases are shared with TRBD1. CDR1 is MDHEN and CDR2 is SYDVKM in the germline V gene. CDR3 size: 13 residues. Trimming took 6 bases from V and 3 from J; bases not matched to a gene: 5.

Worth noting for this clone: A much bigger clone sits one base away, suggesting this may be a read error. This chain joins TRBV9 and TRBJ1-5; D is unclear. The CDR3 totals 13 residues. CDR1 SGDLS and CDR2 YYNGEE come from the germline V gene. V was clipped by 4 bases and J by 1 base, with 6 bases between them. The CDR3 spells CASSMDSNQPQHF. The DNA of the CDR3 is TGTGCCAGCAGCATGGACAGCAATCAGCCCCAGCATTTT.

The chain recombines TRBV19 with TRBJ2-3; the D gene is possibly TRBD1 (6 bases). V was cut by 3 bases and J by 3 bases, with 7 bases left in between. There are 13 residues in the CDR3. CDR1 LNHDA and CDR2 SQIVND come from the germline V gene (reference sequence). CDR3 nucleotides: TGTGCCAGTAGTATGCAGGGGACAGATACGCAGTATTTT. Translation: CASSMQGTDTQYF.

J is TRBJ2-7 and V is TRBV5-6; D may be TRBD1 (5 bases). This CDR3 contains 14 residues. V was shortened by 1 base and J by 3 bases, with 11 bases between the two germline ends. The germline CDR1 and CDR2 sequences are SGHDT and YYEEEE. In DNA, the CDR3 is TGTGCCAGCAGCTTGCAGGGCGTCAACTACGAGCAGTACTTC. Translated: CASSLQGVNYEQYF.

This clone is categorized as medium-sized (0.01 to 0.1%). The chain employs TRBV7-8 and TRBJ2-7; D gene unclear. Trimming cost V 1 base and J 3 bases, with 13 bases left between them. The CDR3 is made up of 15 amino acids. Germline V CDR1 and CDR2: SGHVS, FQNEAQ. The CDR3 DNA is TGTGCCAGCAGCTTAGTCCCCGGGCGGTTCTACGAGCAGTACTTC. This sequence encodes CASSLVPGRFYEQYF.

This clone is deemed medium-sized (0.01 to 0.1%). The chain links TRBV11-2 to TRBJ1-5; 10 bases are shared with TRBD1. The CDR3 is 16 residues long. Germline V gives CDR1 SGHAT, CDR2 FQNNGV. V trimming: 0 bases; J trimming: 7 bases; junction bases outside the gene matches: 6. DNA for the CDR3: TGTGCCAGCAGCTTAGACCCCGGGACAGGGGAGCAGCCCCAGCATTTT. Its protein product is CASSLDPGTGEQPQHF.

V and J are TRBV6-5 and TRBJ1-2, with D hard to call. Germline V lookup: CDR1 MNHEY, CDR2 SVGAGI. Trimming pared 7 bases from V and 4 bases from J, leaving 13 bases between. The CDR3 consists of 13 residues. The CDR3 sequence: CASTAPPGYGYTF. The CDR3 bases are TGTGCCAGCACTGCCCCCCCCGGCTATGGCTACACCTTC.

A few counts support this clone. DNA of the CDR3: TGTGCCAGCTCACCACTCCTCGATTCGAATGGCTACACCTTC. Its protein is CASSPLLDSNGYTF. The chain has TRBV18 and TRBJ1-2, with no clear D. Per the germline V gene, CDR1 is KGHSH and CDR2 is LQKENI. The V gene lost 1 base and the J gene lost 6 bases, with 12 bases spanning the gap. CDR3 length equals 14 residues.

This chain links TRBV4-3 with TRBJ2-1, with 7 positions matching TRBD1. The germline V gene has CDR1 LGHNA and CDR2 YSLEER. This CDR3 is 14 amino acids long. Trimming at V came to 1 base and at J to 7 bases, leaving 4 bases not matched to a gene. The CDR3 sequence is CASSQGTGRNEQFF. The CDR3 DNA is TGCGCCAGCAGCCAAGGGACAGGTAGGAATGAGCAGTTCTTC.

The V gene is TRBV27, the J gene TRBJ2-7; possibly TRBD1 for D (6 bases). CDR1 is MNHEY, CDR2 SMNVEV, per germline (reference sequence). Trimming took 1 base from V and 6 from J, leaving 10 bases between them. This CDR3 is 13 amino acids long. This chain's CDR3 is CASSLWSGAEQYF. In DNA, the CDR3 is TGTGCCAGCAGTTTATGGTCAGGGGCCGAGCAGTACTTC.

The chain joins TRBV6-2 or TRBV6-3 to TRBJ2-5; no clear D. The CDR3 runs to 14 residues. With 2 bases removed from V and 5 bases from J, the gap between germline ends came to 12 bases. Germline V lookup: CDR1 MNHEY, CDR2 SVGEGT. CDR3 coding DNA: TGTGCCAGCAGTTACGATTTGGGGTTCGAGACCCAGTACTTC. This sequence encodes CASSYDLGFETQYF.

This chain's CDR3 is CASTLGWRASGANVLTF. The CDR3 DNA reads TGTGCCAGCACCCTAGGGTGGCGTGCCTCTGGGGCCAACGTCCTGACTTTC. The J gene is TRBJ2-6, the V gene TRBV13; the D is unclear. The V end lost 7 bases, the J end lost 0 bases, and 16 bases lay between the germline ends. The V gene's germline CDR1 is PRHDT and CDR2 FYEKMQ (reference sequence). The CDR3 spans 17 residues.

CDR3 nucleotide sequence: TGTGCCAGCAGCCTACCGGGACAAGATTCCGAAAAACTGTTTTTT. As protein: CASSLPGQDSEKLFF. The V and J genes are TRBV28 and TRBJ1-4; D perhaps matches TRBD1 (6 bases). V lost 6 bases, J lost 8 bases, and 19 bases lay in between. CDR3 length: 15 residues. In germline, CDR1 is MDHEN, CDR2 SYDVKM.